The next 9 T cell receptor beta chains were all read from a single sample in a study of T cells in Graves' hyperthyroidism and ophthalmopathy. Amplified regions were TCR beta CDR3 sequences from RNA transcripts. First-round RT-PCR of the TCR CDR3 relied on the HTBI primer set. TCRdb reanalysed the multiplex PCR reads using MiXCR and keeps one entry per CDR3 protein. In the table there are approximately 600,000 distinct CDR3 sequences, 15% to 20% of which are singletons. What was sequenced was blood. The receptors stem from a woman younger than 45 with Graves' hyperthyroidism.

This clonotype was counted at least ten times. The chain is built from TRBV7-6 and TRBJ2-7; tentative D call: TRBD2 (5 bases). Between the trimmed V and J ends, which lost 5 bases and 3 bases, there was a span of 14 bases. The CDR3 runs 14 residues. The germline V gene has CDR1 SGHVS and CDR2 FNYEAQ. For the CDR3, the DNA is TGTGCCAGCAGCCACCTACTAGGCGGCTACGAGCAGTACTTC. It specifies CASSHLLGGYEQYF.

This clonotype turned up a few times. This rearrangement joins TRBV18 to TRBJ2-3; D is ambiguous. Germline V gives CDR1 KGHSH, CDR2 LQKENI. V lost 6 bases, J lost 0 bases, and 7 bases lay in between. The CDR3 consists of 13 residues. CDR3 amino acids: CASSMQSTDTQYF. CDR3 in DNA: TGTGCCAGCTCGATGCAAAGCACAGATACGCAGTATTTT.

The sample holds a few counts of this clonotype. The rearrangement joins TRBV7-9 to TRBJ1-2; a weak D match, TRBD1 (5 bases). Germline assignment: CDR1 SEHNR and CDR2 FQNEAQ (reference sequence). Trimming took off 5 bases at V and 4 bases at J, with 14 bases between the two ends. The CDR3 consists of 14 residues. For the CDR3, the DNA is TGTGCCAGCAGCGGTGGCGGGGCTGGCTATGGCTACACCTTC. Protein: CASSGGGAGYGYTF.

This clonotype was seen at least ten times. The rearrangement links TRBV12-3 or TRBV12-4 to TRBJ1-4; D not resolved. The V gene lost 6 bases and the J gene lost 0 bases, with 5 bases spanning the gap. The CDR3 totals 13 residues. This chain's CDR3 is CASSQATNEKLFF. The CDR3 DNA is TGTGCCAGCAGCCAGGCAACTAATGAAAAACTGTTTTTT.

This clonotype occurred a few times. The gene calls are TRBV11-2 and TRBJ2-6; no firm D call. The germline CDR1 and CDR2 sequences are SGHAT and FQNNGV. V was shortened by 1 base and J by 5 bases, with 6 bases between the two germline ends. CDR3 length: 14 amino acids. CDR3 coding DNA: TGTGCCAGCAGCTTAGCCCCGTGGGCCAACGTCCTGACTTTC. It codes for CASSLAPWANVLTF.

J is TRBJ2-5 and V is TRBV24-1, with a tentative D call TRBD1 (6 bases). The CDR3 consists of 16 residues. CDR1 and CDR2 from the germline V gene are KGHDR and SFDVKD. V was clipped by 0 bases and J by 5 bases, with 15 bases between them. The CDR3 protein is CATSDLKDSPEETQYF. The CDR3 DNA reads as TGTGCCACCAGTGATTTGAAGGACAGCCCAGAGGAGACCCAGTACTTC.

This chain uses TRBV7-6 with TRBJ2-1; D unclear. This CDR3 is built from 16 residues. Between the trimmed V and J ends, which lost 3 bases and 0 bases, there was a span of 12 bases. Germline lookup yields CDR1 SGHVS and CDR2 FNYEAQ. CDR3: CASSFGSGSSYNEQFF. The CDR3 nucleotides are TGTGCCAGCAGCTTCGGATCAGGTAGCTCCTACAATGAGCAGTTCTTC.

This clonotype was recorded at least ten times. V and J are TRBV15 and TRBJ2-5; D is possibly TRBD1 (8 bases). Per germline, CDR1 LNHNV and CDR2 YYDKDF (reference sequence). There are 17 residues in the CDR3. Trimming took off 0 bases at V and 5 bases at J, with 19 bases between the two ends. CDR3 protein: CATSRDLQGAREETQYF. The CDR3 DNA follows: TGTGCCACCAGCAGAGATCTGCAGGGGGCGCGGGAGGAGACCCAGTACTTC.

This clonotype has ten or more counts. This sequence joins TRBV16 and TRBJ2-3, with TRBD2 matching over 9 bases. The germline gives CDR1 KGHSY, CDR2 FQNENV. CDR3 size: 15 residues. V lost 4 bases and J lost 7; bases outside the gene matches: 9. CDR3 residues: CASSPSAGGPNTQYF. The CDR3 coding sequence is TGTGCCAGCAGCCCGTCGGCGGGAGGGCCCAATACGCAGTATTTT.